This TCR beta chain was sequenced in a study of blood T cell repertoires in COVID-19. The CDR3 consists of 16 residues. After removal of 4 bases from V and 4 bases from J, the junction contained 7 bases not matched to a gene. The V gene's germline CDR1 is KGHDR and CDR2 SFDVKD. The sample holds a few counts of this clone. Seattle's enrolled individuals joined amid active infection and were then monitored longitudinally. Repertoires were generated with immunoSEQ multiplex PCR, while TCRdb's copy carries only in-frame clones and drops some. The sample consists of 150,000 to 200,000 clones, 82% of them appearing once.

Sequencing input: peripheral blood. This TCR came from an older woman with COVID-19, enrolled during active disease. This chain links TRBV24-1 with TRBJ2-2; TRBD1 aligns across 8 bases. The CDR3: CATSDTVQGATGELFF. CDR3 in DNA: TGTGCCACCAGTGACACCGTCCAGGGGGCCACCGGGGAGCTGTTTTTT.